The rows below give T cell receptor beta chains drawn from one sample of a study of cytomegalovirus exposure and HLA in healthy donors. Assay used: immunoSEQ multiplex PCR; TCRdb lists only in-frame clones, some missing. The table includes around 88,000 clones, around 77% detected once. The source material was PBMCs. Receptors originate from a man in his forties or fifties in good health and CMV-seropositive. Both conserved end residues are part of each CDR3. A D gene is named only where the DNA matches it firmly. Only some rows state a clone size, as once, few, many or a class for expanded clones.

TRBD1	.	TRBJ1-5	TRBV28	CATRTGESNQPQHF	TGTGCCACCAGGACAGGGGAAAGCAATCAGCCCCAGCATTTT
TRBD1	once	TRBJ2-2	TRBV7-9	CASSRLRPGTGNTGELFF	TGTGCCAGCAGCCGCCTACGACCCGGGACAGGTAACACCGGGGAGCTGTTTTTT
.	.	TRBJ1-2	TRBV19	CASSIGQGYGYTF	TGTGCCAGTAGTATCGGCCAGGGCTATGGCTACACCTTC
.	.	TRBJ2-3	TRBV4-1	CASSQEVTRQADTQYF	TGCGCCAGCAGCCAAGAAGTAACCAGACAGGCGGATACGCAGTATTTT
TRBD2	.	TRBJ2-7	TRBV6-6	CASSYGPSGGPYEQYF	TGTGCCAGCAGTTACGGTCCTAGCGGGGGGCCCTACGAGCAGTACTTC
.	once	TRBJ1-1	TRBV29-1	CSASIEQGWGEAFF	TGCAGCGCATCCATAGAACAGGGCTGGGGTGAAGCTTTCTTT
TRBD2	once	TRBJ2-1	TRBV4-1	CASSQELAGGVYNEQFF	TGCGCCAGCAGCCAAGAATTAGCGGGGGGTGTTTACAATGAGCAGTTCTTC
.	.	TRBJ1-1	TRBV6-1	CASSGLMNTEAFF	TGTGCCAGCAGTGGTTTAATGAACACTGAAGCTTTCTTT
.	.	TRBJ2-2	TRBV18	CASSPPKERRGGELFF	TGTGCCAGCTCACCACCAAAAGAGCGGCGGGGCGGGGAGCTGTTTTTT
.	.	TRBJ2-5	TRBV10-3	CAISAGGQETQYF	TGTGCCATCAGTGCCGGGGGTCAAGAGACCCAGTACTTC
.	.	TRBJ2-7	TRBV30	CAWSGRGWGGEQYF	TGTGCCTGGAGTGGGAGGGGGTGGGGGGGGGAGCAGTACTTC
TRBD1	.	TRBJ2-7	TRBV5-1	CASSFSLPGQGSYEQYF	TGCGCCAGCAGCTTTTCCCTCCCGGGACAGGGTTCCTACGAGCAGTACTTC
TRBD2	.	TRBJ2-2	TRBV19	CASSISGTNGELFF	TGTGCCAGTAGCATCTCCGGGACTAACGGGGAGCTGTTTTTT
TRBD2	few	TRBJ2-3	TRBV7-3	CASSFSAGGTDTQYF	TGTGCCAGCAGCTTCTCAGCGGGGGGGACAGATACGCAGTATTTT
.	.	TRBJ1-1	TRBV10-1	CASESSGKGMMTTEAFF	TGCGCCAGCGAGTCCTCCGGGAAGGGAATGATGACCACTGAAGCTTTCTTT
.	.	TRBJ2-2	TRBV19	CASRSAGDTGELFF	TGTGCCAGTAGAAGTGCAGGGGACACCGGGGAGCTGTTTTTT
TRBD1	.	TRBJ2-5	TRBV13	CASSSNLDRAWETQYF	TGTGCCAGCAGCTCCAACCTGGACAGGGCTTGGGAGACCCAGTACTTC
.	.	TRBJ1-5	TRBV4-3	CASSPDRNGGTNQPQHF	TGCGCCAGCAGCCCTGACAGAAACGGAGGGACCAATCAGCCCCAGCATTTT
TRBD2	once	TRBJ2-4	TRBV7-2	CASSLGLAGVKNIQYF	TGTGCCAGCAGCCTCGGACTAGCGGGGGTAAAAAACATTCAGTACTTC
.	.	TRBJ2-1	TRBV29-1	CSGGECEQFF	TGCAGCGGGGGGGAATGTGAGCAGTTCTTC
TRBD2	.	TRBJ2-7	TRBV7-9	CASSLLAGGPHEQYF	TGTGCCAGCAGCTTATTAGCGGGGGGACCCCACGAGCAGTACTTC
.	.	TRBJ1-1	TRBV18	CASSPWGDLNTEAFF	TGTGCCAGCTCACCCTGGGGGGACTTGAACACTGAAGCTTTCTTT
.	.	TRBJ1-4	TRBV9	CASHSGADEKLFF	TGTGCCAGCCACAGCGGAGCGGATGAAAAACTGTTTTTT
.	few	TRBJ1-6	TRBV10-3	CAGGPNSPLHF	TGTGCCGGCGGGCCTAATTCACCCCTCCACTTT
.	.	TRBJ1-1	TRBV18	CASLDEGGTEAFF	TGTGCCAGCCTAGACGAAGGCGGAACTGAAGCTTTCTTT
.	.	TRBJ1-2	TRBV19	CASRLHATGGYTF	TGTGCCAGTCGCCTTCACGCGACAGGCGGCTACACCTTC
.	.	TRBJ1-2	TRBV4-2	CASSQAQGDSGYTF	TGTGCCAGCAGCCAAGCACAGGGTGACTCTGGCTACACCTTC
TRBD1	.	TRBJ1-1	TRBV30	CAWSLGQGNTEAFF	TGTGCCTGGAGCCTGGGACAGGGGAACACTGAAGCTTTCTTT
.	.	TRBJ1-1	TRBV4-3	CASSQTDRNTEAFF	TGCGCCAGCAGCCAAACCGACAGGAACACTGAAGCTTTCTTT
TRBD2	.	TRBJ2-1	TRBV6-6	CASSRLAGYNEQFF	TGTGCCAGCAGTCGACTAGCGGGTTACAATGAGCAGTTCTTC
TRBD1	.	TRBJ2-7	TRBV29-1	CSATGGKDYEQYF	TGCAGCGCGACAGGGGGCAAGGACTACGAGCAGTACTTC
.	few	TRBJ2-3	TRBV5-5	CASSARTEPSTDTQYF	TGTGCCAGCAGCGCTCGGACAGAACCTAGCACAGATACGCAGTATTTT
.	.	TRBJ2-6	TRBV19	CASSNTLGGHVEVLTF	TGTGCCAGTAGTAACACCCTGGGGGGTCACGTGGAAGTCCTGACTTTC
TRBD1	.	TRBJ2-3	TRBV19	CASSQTGGSDTQYF	TGTGCCAGTAGCCAGACAGGGGGATCAGATACGCAGTATTTT
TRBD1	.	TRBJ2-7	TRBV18	CASSPGTAPRGEQYF	TGTGCCAGCTCACCTGGGACAGCGCCGAGGGGCGAGCAGTACTTC
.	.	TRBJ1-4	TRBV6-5	CASKKHSGPDEKLFF	TGTGCCAGCAAAAAACACAGCGGACCGGATGAAAAACTGTTTTTT
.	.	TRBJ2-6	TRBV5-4	CASSGTHGANVLTF	TGTGCCAGCAGCGGGACTCACGGGGCCAACGTCCTGACTTTC
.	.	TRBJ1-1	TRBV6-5	CASSYSRASGNTEAFF	TGTGCCAGCAGTTACTCGCGGGCTTCGGGAAACACTGAAGCTTTCTTT
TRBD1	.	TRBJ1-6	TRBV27	CASSKQGAYNSPLHF	TGTGCCAGCAGTAAACAGGGGGCCTATAATTCACCCCTCCACTTT
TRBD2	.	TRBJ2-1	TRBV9	CASSVGVAGTYNEQFF	TGTGCCAGCAGCGTAGGGGTAGCGGGGACTTACAATGAGCAGTTCTTC
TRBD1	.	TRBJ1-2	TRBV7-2	CASSLDRGNYGYTF	TGTGCCAGCAGCTTAGACAGGGGAAACTATGGCTACACCTTC
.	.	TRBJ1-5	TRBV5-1	CASSPGVGSNQPQHF	TGCGCCAGCAGCCCCGGGGTCGGCAGCAATCAGCCCCAGCATTTT
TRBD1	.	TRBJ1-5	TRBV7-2	CASSQGASNQPQNF	TGTGCCAGCAGCCAGGGGGCGAGCAATCAGCCCCAGAATTTT
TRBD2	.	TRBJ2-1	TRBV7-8	CASSLAWELAGFQYNEQFF	TGTGCCAGCAGCTTAGCGTGGGAACTAGCGGGGTTCCAATACAATGAGCAGTTCTTC
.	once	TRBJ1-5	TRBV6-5	CASSPAYYSNQPQNF	TGTGCCAGCAGCCCAGCCTACTATAGCAATCAGCCCCAGAATTTT
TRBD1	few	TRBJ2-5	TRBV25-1	CASRGQGESGTQYF	TGTGCCAGCAGGGGGCAGGGGGAATCCGGGACCCAGTACTTC
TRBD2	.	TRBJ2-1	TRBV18	CASLSTGTSGGAGSYNEQFF	TGTGCCAGCTTATCGACCGGGACTAGCGGGGGGGCCGGGTCCTACAATGAGCAGTTCTTC
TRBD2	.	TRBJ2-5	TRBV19	CASSGVAGPQETQYF	TGTGCCAGTAGTGGAGTAGCGGGGCCTCAAGAGACCCAGTACTTC
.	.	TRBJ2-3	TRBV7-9	CSSRLVRDTQYF	TGTTCCAGCAGGTTGGTGCGAGATACGCAGTATTTT
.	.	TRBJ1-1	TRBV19	CASSTPPQMNTEAFF	TGTGCCAGTAGTACCCCCCCCCAGATGAACACTGAAGCTTTCTTT
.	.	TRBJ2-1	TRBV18	CASSPPGTGSYNEQFF	TGTGCCAGCTCACCACCGGGTACGGGCTCCTACAATGAGCAGTTCTTC
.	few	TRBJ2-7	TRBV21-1	CASSSPRGDNYEQYF	TGTGCCAGCAGCAGCCCCCGAGGAGATAACTACGAGCAGTACTTC
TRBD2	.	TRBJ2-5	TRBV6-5	CASKKAGLQETQYF	TGTGCCAGCAAAAAAGCGGGACTCCAAGAGACCCAGTACTTC
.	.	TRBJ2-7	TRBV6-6	CASKETNFYNNYEQYF	TGTGCCAGCAAAGAGACGAACTTCTACAATAACTACGAGCAGTACTTC
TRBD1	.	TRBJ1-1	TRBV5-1	CASSQNGQGDTEAFF	TGCGCCAGCAGCCAAAACGGACAGGGGGACACTGAAGCTTTCTTT
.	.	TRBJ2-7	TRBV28	CTSRTGTPYEQYF	TGTACCAGCAGAACCGGGACACCCTACGAGCAGTACTTC
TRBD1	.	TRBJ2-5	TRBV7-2	CASRLRTGGAETQYF	TGTGCCAGCAGGTTACGAACAGGGGGCGCAGAGACCCAGTACTTC
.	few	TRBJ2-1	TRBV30	CAWSKGAGSYNEQFF	TGTGCCTGGAGTAAAGGGGCAGGGTCCTACAATGAGCAGTTCTTC
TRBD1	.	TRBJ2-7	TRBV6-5	CASSRPGQGAYEQYF	TGTGCCAGCAGCCGACCGGGACAGGGGGCCTACGAGCAGTACTTC